Listed below are T cell receptor beta chains from one sample, sequenced in a study of T-cell reconstitution after alpha-beta-depleted transplantation in children. TCRdb fed the PCR reads into MiXCR, producing one record per CDR3 protein. There are some 440,000 distinct CDR3 sequences in the sample; about 16% occur only once, and under 30% lies in the top ten. Sequenced material: PBMCs, mostly from graft donor cells, taken 360 days after TCRalphabeta/CD19-depleted stem cell transplant. The receptors shown here come from a boy in the first two years of life who had a stem cell transplant for Wiskott-Aldrich syndrome, so the T cells may come from the graft donor. Each CDR3 is given without its conserved first and last residue. The order of the fields is V gene, CDR3 length, CDR3 protein.

>TRBV6-5|13
ASSYHRLGRYEQY
>TRBV29-1|12
SVTPGQTNYGYT
>TRBV5-1|14
ASSRGPTVQTEKLF
>TRBV29-1|11
SVSRQVTDTQY
>TRBV2|12
ASTTGTGEGEQY
>TRBV12-3/TRBV12-4|19
DSSLRLGLAANLRHTDTQY
>TRBV2|16
AISRGQTIDSGANVLT
>TRBV30|12
AWSPGTVSYEQY
>TRBV5-1|14
ASSPGLAYSQETQY
>TRBV15|10
ATSSEGPPWY
>TRBV7-2|13
ASSLSGRQPYEQY
>TRBV28|17
ASSFPNLLAGGNQETQY
>TRBV4-3|12
ASSQEGTSNEQF
>TRBV7-9|14
ASSLSPVGNTDTQY
>TRBV7-9|13
ASSERENSYNEQF
>TRBV7-9|12
ASSLQGMSYGYT
>TRBV20-1|12
SAHYRLMNTEAF
>TRBV27|13
ASSSALRVGGPIY
>TRBV10-3|12
ATHRDRAHYGYT
>TRBV10-3|9
AISESASYT
>TRBV11-2|13
ASSGPYREGTEAF
>TRBV20-1|9
SARVYNEQF
>TRBV2|15
ASSVTSGVLSTDTQY
>TRBV5-1|12
ASSLDRGRYGYT